Following are 18 T cell receptor beta chains from one sample sequenced in a study of chemoradiotherapy in HPV16-positive cancers. Sequenced by immunoSEQ multiplex PCR; TCRdb stores in-frame clones only, minus some. This sample has about 35,000 clones, with approximately 92% found just once. Sequenced here: blood, sampled from a patient who underwent chemoradiotherapy. These receptors came from a human donor with HPV-associated anogenital cancer.

The chain combines TRBV7-8 with TRBJ1-3, with D hard to call. Germline V lookup: CDR1 SGHVS, CDR2 FQNEAQ. V dropped 2 bases and J dropped 0 bases, with 5 bases sitting between them. The CDR3 length is 14 residues. CDR3 loop: CASSLSHSGNTIYF. DNA of the CDR3: TGTGCCAGCAGCTTAAGTCACTCTGGAAACACCATATATTTT.

The chain combines TRBV6-5 with TRBJ1-2; D unclear. Germline loops: CDR1 MNHEY, CDR2 SVGAGI. Trimming took off 0 bases at V and 4 bases at J, with 12 bases between the two ends. CDR3 length: 15 residues. CDR3 in DNA: TGTGCCAGCAGTTACTCTGTCTCCAAGGGCTATGGCTACACCTTC. This sequence encodes CASSYSVSKGYGYTF.

The rearrangement links TRBV11-3 to TRBJ1-2, with D unclear. V shed 1 base and J shed 1 base, with 22 bases lying between them. The CDR3 is 19 amino acids. CDR1 is SGHNT and CDR2 is YENEEA in the germline V gene. Here the CDR3 DNA reads TGTGCCAGCAGCTTAGGGGTTAAAACAAGCGGATCTTATAACTATGGCTACACCTTC. This encodes CASSLGVKTSGSYNYGYTF. Using reference TRBV11-3 and TRBJ1-2 for the parts outside the CDR3, the full variable domain is EAGVVQSPRYKIIEKKQPVAFWCNPISGHNTLYWYLQNLGQGPELLIRYENEEAVDDSQLPKDRFSAERLKGVDSTLKIQPAELGDSAVYLCASSLGVKTSGSYNYGYTFGSGTRLTVV.

The chain recombines TRBV5-8 with TRBJ1-5; 7 positions match TRBD1. V was clipped by 2 bases and J by 2 bases; unmatched bases: 7. Germline assignment: CDR1 SGHTS and CDR2 YDEGEE. The CDR3 covers 16 residues. CDR3: CASSLLGGWGNQPQHF. CDR3 sequence (DNA): TGTGCCAGCAGCTTATTAGGGGGCTGGGGCAATCAGCCCCAGCATTTT.

The rearrangement uses TRBV5-4 and TRBJ2-7; TRBD2 aligns across 10 bases. Losses at the gene ends were 1 base for V and 1 base for J; bases not matched to a gene: 2. Germline CDR1 SGHNT, CDR2 YYREEE (reference sequence). This CDR3 is 15 amino acids long. CDR3 coding DNA: TGTGCCAGCAGCTTGACTAGCGGGGCTTCCTACGAGCAGTACTTC. Amino acids: CASSLTSGASYEQYF.

The chain uses TRBV27 and TRBJ1-2; TRBD1 is a possible D gene (5 bases). The length of the CDR3 is 14 residues. V was shortened by 1 base and J by 3 bases, with 9 bases between the two germline ends. Germline values: CDR1 MNHEY, CDR2 SMNVEV (reference sequence). The CDR3 is CASSLWGSDYGYTF. Written as DNA, the CDR3 is TGTGCCAGCAGTTTATGGGGGTCAGACTATGGCTACACCTTC.

This chain joins TRBV7-8 and TRBJ1-1, with 8 positions matching TRBD1. The CDR3 is made up of 14 amino acids. V gave up 5 bases and J gave up 4 bases; unmatched junction bases: 6. CDR1 is SGHVS, CDR2 FQNEAQ, per germline. DNA for the CDR3: TGTGCCAGCAGCGATCGGACAGGGTCCACTGAAGCTTTCTTT. Translated: CASSDRTGSTEAFF.

The rearrangement uses TRBV13 and TRBJ1-4; no clear D gene. The CDR3 consists of 14 residues. The V end was cut by 1 base, the J end by 5 bases, with 8 bases between. Germline V gives CDR1 PRHDT, CDR2 FYEKMQ (reference sequence). This chain's CDR3 is CASSLARGNEKLFF. CDR3 in DNA: TGTGCCAGCAGCTTAGCCCGGGGAAATGAAAAACTGTTTTTT.

This chain links TRBV5-4 with TRBJ2-7; D unclear. V was shortened by 4 bases and J by 4 bases, with 12 bases between the two germline ends. Germline V gives CDR1 SGHNT, CDR2 YYREEE (reference sequence). The CDR3 is made up of 13 amino acids. The CDR3: CASSHGPEYEQYF. The CDR3 bases are TGTGCCAGCAGCCACGGGCCAGAATACGAGCAGTACTTC.

V is TRBV11-2 and J is TRBJ2-4; 14 bases agree with TRBD2. Germline V lookup: CDR1 SGHAT, CDR2 FQNNGV. The trim removed 0 bases at V and 4 bases at J, leaving 5 bases unmatched. CDR3 length: 18 amino acids. The CDR3: CASSLDLGLAGGKNIQYF. In DNA form, the CDR3 reads TGTGCCAGCAGCTTAGATCTCGGACTAGCGGGGGGAAAAAACATTCAGTACTTC. Based on the CDR3 plus reference TRBV11-2 and TRBJ2-4, the full variable domain is EAGVAQSPRYKIIEKRQSVAFWCNPISGHATLYWYQQILGQGPKLLIQFQNNGVVDDSQLPKDRFSAERLKGVDSTLKIQPAKLEDSAVYLCASSLDLGLAGGKNIQYFGAGTRLSVL.

The gene calls are TRBV7-9 and TRBJ1-1, with D perhaps TRBD1 (5 bases). This CDR3 has 17 residues. From germline, CDR1 is SEHNR and CDR2 FQNEAQ (reference sequence). V was cut by 3 bases and J by 1 base, with 18 bases left in between. CDR3: CASSLTGGGGWNTEAFF. CDR3 DNA sequence: TGTGCCAGCAGCTTGACGGGAGGTGGGGGATGGAACACTGAAGCTTTCTTT. Full variable domain (remainder filled in from reference TRBV7-9 and TRBJ1-1): DTGVSQNPRHKITKRGQNVTFRCDPISEHNRLYWYRQTLGQGPEFLTYFQNEAQLEKSRLLSDRFSAERPKGSFSTLEIQRTEQGDSAMYLCASSLTGGGGWNTEAFFGQGTRLTVV.

This clone appeared a few times. The chain combines TRBV6-5 with TRBJ2-7; 13 bases match TRBD2. In germline, CDR1 is MNHEY, CDR2 SVGAGI. With 2 bases clipped from V and 2 bases from J, the junction kept 0 bases outside the gene matches. CDR3 length equals 15 residues. CDR3 residues: CASSYTSGGAYEQYF. In nucleotides, the CDR3 is TGTGCCAGCAGTTACACTAGCGGGGGGGCCTACGAGCAGTACTTC.

This clone was seen more than once but under ten times. This chain joins TRBV6-1 and TRBJ1-2; TRBD1 matches 10 bases. Germline CDR1 and CDR2: MNHNS and SASEGT. After removal of 7 bases from V and 9 bases from J, the junction contained 8 bases not matched to a gene. The CDR3 is 13 residues long. CDR3 amino acids: CASTPGQGTRYTF. The CDR3 bases are TGTGCCAGCACCCCGGGACAGGGGACCCGCTACACCTTC.

The genes are TRBV18 and TRBJ2-3; tentative D call: TRBD2 (7 bases). The CDR3 runs 15 residues. Between the trimmed V and J ends, which lost 2 bases and 3 bases, there was a span of 12 bases. Germline CDR1 is KGHSH and CDR2 is LQKENI. The CDR3 sequence: CASSPWGGRTDTQYF. The CDR3 nucleotides are TGTGCCAGCTCACCATGGGGGGGGCGGACAGATACGCAGTATTTT.

The chain uses TRBV9 and TRBJ2-3; D is perhaps TRBD2 (7 bases). The length of the CDR3 is 15 residues. Germline assignment: CDR1 SGDLS and CDR2 YYNGEE. Deletions cut 3 bases from V and 5 bases from J, with 16 bases between. In DNA form, the CDR3 reads TGTGCCAGCAGCGCACTTGGGGGGGCCGGAGATACGCAGTATTTT. It yields the protein CASSALGGAGDTQYF. Filled out from reference TRBV9 and TRBJ2-3, the complete variable domain reads DSGVTQTPKHLITATGQRVTLRCSPRSGDLSVYWYQQSLDQGLQFLIQYYNGEERAKGNILERFSAQQFPDLHSELNLSSLELGDSALYFCASSALGGAGDTQYFGPGTRLTVL.

This clone came up once. The chain uses TRBV7-3 and TRBJ2-2, with 7 bases lining up with TRBD2. Per the germline V gene, CDR1 is SGHTA and CDR2 is FQGTGA. Trimming at V came to 4 bases and at J to 4 bases, leaving 9 bases not matched to a gene. The CDR3 length is 16 residues. The CDR3 spells CASSSAGLTTTGELFF. The CDR3, as DNA: TGTGCCAGCAGCTCCGCGGGACTAACTACCACCGGGGAGCTGTTTTTT.

This clone showed up just once. This chain connects TRBV10-3 to TRBJ1-3, with TRBD1 matching over 7 bases. The CDR3 runs 17 residues. Germline CDR1 is ENHRY and CDR2 is SYGVKD. V shed 0 bases, J shed 0 bases, and the junction held 5 bases outside the gene matches. The CDR3 nucleotides read TGTGCCATCAGTGAGTCCGCGACAGGGCTCTCTGGAAACACCATATATTTT. Its protein is CAISESATGLSGNTIYF.

This chain connects TRBV7-2 to TRBJ1-6, with 7 bases aligning to TRBD1. Trimming cost V 1 base and J 9 bases; bases outside gene matches: 6. CDR1 and CDR2 (germline): SGHTA, FQGNSA. The length of the CDR3 is 15 residues. CDR3 bases: TGTGCCAGCAGCTTAGTTATGACAGGGTCTTCACCCCTCCACTTT. As protein: CASSLVMTGSSPLHF.